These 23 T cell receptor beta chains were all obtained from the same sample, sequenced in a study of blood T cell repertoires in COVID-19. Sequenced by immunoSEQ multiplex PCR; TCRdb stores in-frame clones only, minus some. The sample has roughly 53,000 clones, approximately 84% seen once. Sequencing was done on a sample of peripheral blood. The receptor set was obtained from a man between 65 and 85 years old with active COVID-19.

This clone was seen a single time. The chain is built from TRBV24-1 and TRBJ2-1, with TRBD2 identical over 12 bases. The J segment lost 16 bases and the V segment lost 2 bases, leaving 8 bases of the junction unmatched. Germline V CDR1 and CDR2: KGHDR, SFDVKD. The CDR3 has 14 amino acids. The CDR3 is CATSDSTGTSGCFF. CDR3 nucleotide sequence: TGTGCCACCAGTGATTCGACCGGGACTAGCGGGTGCTTCTTC.

The chain's CDR3 is CASSTQGNEQYF. The DNA for the CDR3 is TGTGCCAGCAGCACCCAGGGGAACGAGCAGTACTTC. The J gene is TRBJ2-7, the V gene TRBV7-9, with D possibly being TRBD1 (6 bases). The V and J ends lost 5 bases and 5 bases respectively, with 10 bases between them. The CDR3 has 12 residues. Germline assignment: CDR1 SEHNR and CDR2 FQNEAQ (reference sequence). The full variable domain, rest sourced from reference TRBV7-9 and TRBJ2-7, is DTGVSQNPRHKITKRGQNVTFRCDPISEHNRLYWYRQTLGQGPEFLTYFQNEAQLEKSRLLSDRFSAERPKGSFSTLEIQRTEQGDSAMYLCASSTQGNEQYFGPGTRLTVT.

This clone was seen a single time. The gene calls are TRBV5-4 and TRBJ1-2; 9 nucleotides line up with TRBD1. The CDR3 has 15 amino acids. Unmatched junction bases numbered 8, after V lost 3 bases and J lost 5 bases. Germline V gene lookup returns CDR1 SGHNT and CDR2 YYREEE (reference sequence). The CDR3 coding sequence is TGTGCCAGCAGCTCGCCCACAGGGGGCCGGTATGGCTACACCTTC. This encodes CASSSPTGGRYGYTF. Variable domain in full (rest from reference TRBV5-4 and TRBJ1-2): ETGVTQSPTHLIKTRGQQVTLRCSSQSGHNTVSWYQQALGQGPQFIFQYYREEENGRGNFPPRFSGLQFPNYSSELNVNALELDDSALYLCASSSPTGGRYGYTFGSGTRLTVV.

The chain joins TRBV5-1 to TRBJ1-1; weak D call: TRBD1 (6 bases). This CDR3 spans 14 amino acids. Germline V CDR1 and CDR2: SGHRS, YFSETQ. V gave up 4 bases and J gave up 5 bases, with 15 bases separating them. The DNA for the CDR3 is TGCGCCAGCAGCCGAGGGGGGGAGTGGACTGAAGCTTTCTTT. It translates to CASSRGGEWTEAFF.

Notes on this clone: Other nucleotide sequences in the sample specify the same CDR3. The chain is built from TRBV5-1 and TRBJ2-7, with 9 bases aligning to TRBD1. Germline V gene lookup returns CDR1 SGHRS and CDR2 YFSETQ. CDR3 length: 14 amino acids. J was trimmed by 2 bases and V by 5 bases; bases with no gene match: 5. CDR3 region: CASSLQGATYEQYF. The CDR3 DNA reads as TGCGCCAGCAGTTTACAGGGGGCAACCTACGAGCAGTACTTC.

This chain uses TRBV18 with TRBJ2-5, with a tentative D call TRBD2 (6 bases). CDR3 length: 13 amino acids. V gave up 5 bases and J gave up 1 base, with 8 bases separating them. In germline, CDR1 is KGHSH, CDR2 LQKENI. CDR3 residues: CASSGGTQETQYF. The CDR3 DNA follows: TGTGCCAGCTCAGGGGGGACCCAAGAGACCCAGTACTTC.

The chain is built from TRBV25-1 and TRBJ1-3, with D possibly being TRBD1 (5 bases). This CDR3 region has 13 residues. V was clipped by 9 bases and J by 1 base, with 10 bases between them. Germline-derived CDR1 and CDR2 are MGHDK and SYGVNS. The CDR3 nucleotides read TGTGCCAGTATAGGGGCGTCTGGAAACACCATATATTTT. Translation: CASIGASGNTIYF.

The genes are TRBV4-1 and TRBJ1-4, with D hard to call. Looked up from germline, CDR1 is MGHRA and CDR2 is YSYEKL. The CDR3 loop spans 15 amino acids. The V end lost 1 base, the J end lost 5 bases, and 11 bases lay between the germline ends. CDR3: CASSQGSLRNEKLFF. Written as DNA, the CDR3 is TGCGCCAGCAGCCAAGGCTCTTTGAGGAATGAAAAACTGTTTTTT.

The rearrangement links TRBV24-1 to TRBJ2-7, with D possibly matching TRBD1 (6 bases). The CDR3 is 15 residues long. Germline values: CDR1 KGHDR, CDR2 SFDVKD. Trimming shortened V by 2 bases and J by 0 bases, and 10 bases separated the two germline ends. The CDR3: CATSDYRVVSYEQYF. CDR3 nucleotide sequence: TGTGCCACCAGTGATTACAGGGTGGTCTCCTACGAGCAGTACTTC.

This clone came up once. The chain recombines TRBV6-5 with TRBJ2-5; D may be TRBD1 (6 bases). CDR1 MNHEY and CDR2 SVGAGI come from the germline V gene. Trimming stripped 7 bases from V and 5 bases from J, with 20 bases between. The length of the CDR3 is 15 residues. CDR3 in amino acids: CASTPSGHIFETQYF. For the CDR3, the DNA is TGTGCCAGCACCCCCTCGGGACATATCTTCGAGACCCAGTACTTC.

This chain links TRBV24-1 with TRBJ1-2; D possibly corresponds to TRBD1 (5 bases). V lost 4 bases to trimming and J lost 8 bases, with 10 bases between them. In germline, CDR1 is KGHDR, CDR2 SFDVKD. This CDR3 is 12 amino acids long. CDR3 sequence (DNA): TGTGCCACCAGTGACCAGGGTCGGGGCTACACCTTC. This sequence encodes CATSDQGRGYTF.

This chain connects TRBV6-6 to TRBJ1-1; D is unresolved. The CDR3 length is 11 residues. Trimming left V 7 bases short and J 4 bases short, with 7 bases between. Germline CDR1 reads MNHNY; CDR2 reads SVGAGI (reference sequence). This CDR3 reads CASTPGTEAFF. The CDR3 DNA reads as TGTGCCAGCACCCCGGGCACTGAAGCTTTCTTT.

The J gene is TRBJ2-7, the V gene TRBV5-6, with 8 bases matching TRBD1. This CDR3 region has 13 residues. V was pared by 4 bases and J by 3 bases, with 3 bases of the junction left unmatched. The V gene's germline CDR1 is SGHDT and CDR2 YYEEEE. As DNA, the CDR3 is TGTGCCAGCAGCCGACAGGGGAGCTACGAGCAGTACTTC. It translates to CASSRQGSYEQYF.

CDR3 loop: CAISESLAGGEQFF. The CDR3 DNA reads as TGTGCCATCAGTGAGTCACTAGCGGGAGGTGAGCAGTTCTTC. The V gene is TRBV10-3, the J gene TRBJ2-1; 12 bases agree with TRBD2. V was clipped by 0 bases and J by 9 bases; unmatched bases: 0. Germline values: CDR1 ENHRY, CDR2 SYGVKD. The CDR3 sequence is 14 residues long.

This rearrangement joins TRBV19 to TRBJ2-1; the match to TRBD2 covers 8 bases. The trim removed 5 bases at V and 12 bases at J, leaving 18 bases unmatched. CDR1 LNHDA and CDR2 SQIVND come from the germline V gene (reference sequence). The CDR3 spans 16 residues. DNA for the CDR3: TGTGCCAGTAGTCCAAACGGACTAGCCTCCGCTTTTGGGCAGTTCTTC. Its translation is CASSPNGLASAFGQFF.

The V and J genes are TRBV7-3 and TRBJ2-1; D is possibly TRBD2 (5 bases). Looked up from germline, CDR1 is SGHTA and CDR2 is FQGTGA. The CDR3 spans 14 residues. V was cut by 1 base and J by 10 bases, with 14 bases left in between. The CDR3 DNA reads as TGTGCCAGCAGCTTAATGGTGGGCCCGGGGGAGCAGTTCTTC. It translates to CASSLMVGPGEQFF.

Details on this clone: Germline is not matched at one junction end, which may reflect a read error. The CDR3 sequence is CASRGQAPVIGF. The CDR3 DNA sequence: TGTGCCAGCCGGGGACAGGCCCCCGTGATCGGCTTT. V is TRBV2 and J is TRBJ1-1, with 8 bases identical to TRBD1. This CDR3 is built from 12 residues. Per germline, CDR1 SNHLY and CDR2 FYNNEI.

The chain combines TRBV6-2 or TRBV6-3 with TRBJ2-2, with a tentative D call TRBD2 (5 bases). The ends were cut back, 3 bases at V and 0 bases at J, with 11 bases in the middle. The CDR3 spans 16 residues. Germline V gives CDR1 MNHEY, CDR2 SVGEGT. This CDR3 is CASSYFGGSNTGELFF. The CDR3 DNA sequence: TGTGCCAGCAGTTATTTTGGCGGGTCGAACACCGGGGAGCTGTTTTTT.

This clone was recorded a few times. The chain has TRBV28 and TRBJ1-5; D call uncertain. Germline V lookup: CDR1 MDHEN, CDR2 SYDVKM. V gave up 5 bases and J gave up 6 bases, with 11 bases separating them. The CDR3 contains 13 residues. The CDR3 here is CASSTFRSQPQHF. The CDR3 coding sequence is TGTGCCAGCAGTACCTTCCGGAGTCAGCCCCAGCATTTT.

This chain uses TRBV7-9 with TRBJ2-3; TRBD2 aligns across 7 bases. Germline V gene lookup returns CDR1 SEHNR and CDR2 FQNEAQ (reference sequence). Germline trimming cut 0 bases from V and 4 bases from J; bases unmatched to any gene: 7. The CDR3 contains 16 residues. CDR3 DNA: TGTGCCAGCAGCTTAGCCCTAGCGGCCAATCCAGATACGCAGTATTTT. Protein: CASSLALAANPDTQYF.

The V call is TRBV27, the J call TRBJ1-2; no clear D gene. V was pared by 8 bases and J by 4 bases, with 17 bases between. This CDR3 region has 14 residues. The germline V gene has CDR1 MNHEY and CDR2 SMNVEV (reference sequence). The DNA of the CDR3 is TGTGCCAGCTCGAACGGTCGAGGACTCTATGGCTACACCTTC. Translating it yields CASSNGRGLYGYTF.

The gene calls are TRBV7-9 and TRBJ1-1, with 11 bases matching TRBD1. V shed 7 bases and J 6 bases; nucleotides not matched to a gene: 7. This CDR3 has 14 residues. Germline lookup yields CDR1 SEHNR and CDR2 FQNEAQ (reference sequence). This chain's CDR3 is CASTSGQGAPEAFF. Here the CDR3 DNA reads TGTGCCAGCACCAGTGGACAGGGGGCTCCTGAAGCTTTCTTT.

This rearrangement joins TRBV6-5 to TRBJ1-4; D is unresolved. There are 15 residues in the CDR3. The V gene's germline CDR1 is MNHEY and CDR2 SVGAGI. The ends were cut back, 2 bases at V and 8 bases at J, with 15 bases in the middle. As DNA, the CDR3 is TGTGCCAGCAGTTACGGTGAAGGCGGGAGGGAAAAACTGTTTTTT. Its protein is CASSYGEGGREKLFF.